A single sample gave rise to the 22 T cell receptor beta chains below, sequenced in a study of healthy donors' naive CD4 and CD8 T cells (dated by TCRdb to the mid-2010s). The run used a 454 GS FLX Titanium. A previously published linear amplification protocol was used to construct TCR libraries from about 500 ng of total RNA. TCRdb applied fastp at Q25 and MiXCR to the public reads, then kept only in-frame beta chains. Rows matching on CDR3 protein sequence are summarized as one entry with the most common DNA and genes. This sample gives about 200,000 distinct CDR3 sequences in total; 65% to 75% of them show up just once. Together, the top ten hold approximately 2.5% of the sample. Input material: naive CD4+ and CD8+ T cells sorted from blood, pooled from several donors. The sample's cell subset or site label, decoded: FACS-sorted naive CD4+ (CD45RO-CD45RA+) and naive CD8+ (CD45RA+CD27bright) T cells. The origin of the receptors is a pool of human donors in good health; the sample pools cells from several healthy donors.

This chain joins TRBV27 and TRBJ1-5; D is perhaps TRBD1 (5 bases). Trimming shortened V by 9 bases and J by 9 bases, and 18 bases separated the two germline ends. The CDR3 runs to 13 residues. Germline V CDR1 and CDR2: MNHEY, SMNVEV (reference sequence). The CDR3 region has the DNA TGTGCCAGAAGGGAAGGGACCGTGACGCCCCAGCATTTT. The encoded protein is CARREGTVTPQHF.

The V gene is TRBV6-5, the J gene TRBJ1-5; no reliable D call. The ends were cut back, 3 bases at V and 1 base at J, with 10 bases in the middle. The CDR3 is 15 amino acids. Germline V lookup: CDR1 MNHEY, CDR2 SVGAGI. The CDR3 DNA sequence: TGTGCCAGCAGTTATTATCTCGGGAGCAATCAGCCCCAGCATTTT. It translates to CASSYYLGSNQPQHF.

This clonotype was seen just once. This chain joins TRBV29-1 and TRBJ1-1; TRBD1 might be the D (6 bases). Germline assignment: CDR1 SQVTM and CDR2 ANQGSEA. This CDR3 is built from 12 residues. Trimming took off 6 bases at V and 10 bases at J, with 18 bases between the two ends. The CDR3 loop reads CSVDRDTALAFF. The CDR3 nucleotides read TGCAGCGTAGACCGGGACACGGCGTTAGCTTTCTTT.

This clonotype was found a few times. The V and J genes are TRBV29-1 and TRBJ1-2; 7 nucleotides agree with TRBD1. The CDR3 loop spans 15 amino acids. In germline, CDR1 is SQVTM, CDR2 ANQGSEA. V dropped 4 bases and J dropped 0; count of bases not matched to a gene: 8. In nucleotides, the CDR3 is TGCAGCGTTGCGTCTTTGACAGGGTCTAACTATGGCTACACCTTC. Amino acid sequence: CSVASLTGSNYGYTF.

The table lists this clonotype with a few counts. The J gene is TRBJ1-1, the V gene TRBV6-2 or TRBV6-3; no clear D. Germline V gene data show CDR1 as MNHEY and CDR2 as SVGEGT. The CDR3 has 14 amino acids. Trimming took off 7 bases at V and 0 bases at J, with 12 bases between the two ends. The chain's CDR3 is CASIRRSMNTEAFF. For the CDR3, the DNA is TGTGCCAGCATTCGACGGTCTATGAACACTGAAGCTTTCTTT.

The rearrangement links TRBV5-4 to TRBJ1-1, with 8 bases identical to TRBD1. The CDR3 runs to 15 residues. Germline-derived CDR1 and CDR2 are SGHNT and YYREEE (reference sequence). V was clipped by 4 bases and J by 5 bases; unmatched bases: 10. DNA of the CDR3: TGTGCCAGCAGCCTATGGGACAGGCAGGGAACTGAAGCTTTCTTT. It specifies CASSLWDRQGTEAFF.

This rearrangement joins TRBV18 to TRBJ1-1; D remains ambiguous. The CDR3 loop spans 12 amino acids. Between the trimmed V and J ends, which lost 5 bases and 8 bases, there was a span of 12 bases. The germline CDR1 and CDR2 sequences are KGHSH and LQKENI. The DNA of the CDR3 is TGTGCCAGCTCAGTCCAGGACCGCGAAGCTTTCTTT. Protein product: CASSVQDREAFF.

This clonotype has just a few counts. The chain employs TRBV15 and TRBJ2-7; no clear D. V lost 6 bases and J lost 2, with 14 bases in between. Germline values: CDR1 LNHNV, CDR2 YYDKDF (reference sequence). This CDR3 comprises 14 residues. The CDR3, as DNA: TGTGCCACCAGGGTGAGCAGGCAGACCTACGAGCAGTACTTC. Protein: CATRVSRQTYEQYF.

The chain employs TRBV12-5 and TRBJ1-3, with 7 bases aligning to TRBD1. In germline, CDR1 is LGHNT, CDR2 FRNRAP. The V segment lost 5 bases and the J segment 2 bases; nucleotides outside the gene matches: 6. The CDR3 runs 15 residues. The CDR3 nucleotides read TGTGCTAGTGGTATAATCGGGACAGCTGGAAACACCATATATTTT. Translation: CASGIIGTAGNTIYF.

The chain recombines TRBV29-1 with TRBJ1-1; tentative D call: TRBD1 (5 bases). This CDR3 is 11 amino acids long. V gave up 2 bases and J gave up 10 bases, with 11 bases separating them. CDR1 is SQVTM, CDR2 ANQGSEA, per germline. The CDR3 nucleotides are TGCAGCGTTGAACCCCAGGGCCGAGCTTTCTTT. Its translation is CSVEPQGRAFF.

The V and J genes are TRBV27 and TRBJ1-4; 7 nucleotides match TRBD1. V was pared by 6 bases and J by 9 bases, with 10 bases of the junction left unmatched. Germline-derived CDR1 and CDR2 are MNHEY and SMNVEV (reference sequence). The CDR3 covers 14 residues. The CDR3 protein is CASRPDRARQKLFF. CDR3 in DNA: TGTGCCAGCAGACCCGACAGGGCTCGCCAAAAACTGTTTTTT.

The chain uses TRBV7-8 and TRBJ2-7, with TRBD1 matching over 8 bases. The J call may be in error: the DNA end matches TRBJ2-5 better. Germline assignment: CDR1 SGHVS and CDR2 FQNEAQ. This CDR3 is 15 amino acids long. The CDR3 DNA follows: TGTGCCAGCAGCTCAACAGGGGGTAGGGAAGAGACCCAGTACTTC. Translated, it gives CASSSTGGREETQYF.

This clonotype was seen a handful of times. The chain uses TRBV29-1 and TRBJ1-1; D call uncertain. V was shortened by 4 bases and J by 10 bases, with 19 bases between the two germline ends. The germline V gene encodes CDR1 SQVTM and CDR2 ANQGSEA. This CDR3 comprises 13 residues. In DNA form, the CDR3 reads TGCAGCGTTGCCCAGACACGCTCCTCCGGAGCTTTCTTT. It translates to CSVAQTRSSGAFF. Supplemented by reference TRBV29-1 and TRBJ1-1, the full variable domain reads SAVISQKPSRDICQRGTSLTIQCQVDSQVTMMFWYRQQPGQSLTLIATANQGSEATYESGFVIDKFPISRPNLTFSTLTVSNMSPEDSSIYLCSVAQTRSSGAFFGQGTRLTVV.

This chain uses TRBV27 with TRBJ2-3, with D perhaps assigned TRBD1 or TRBD2 (5 bases each). V was pared by 11 bases and J by 6 bases, with 24 bases between. The CDR3 has 15 amino acids. CDR1 MNHEY and CDR2 SMNVEV come from the germline V gene (reference sequence). CDR3 sequence (DNA): TGTGCCGTCGAGGGACCTAGAGCTCGAAGGGATACGCAGTATTTT. This sequence encodes CAVEGPRARRDTQYF.

The J gene is TRBJ2-5, the V gene TRBV4-1; 15 positions match TRBD2. This CDR3 is 16 amino acids long. The junction had 7 bases not matched to a gene; V was cut back by 8 bases and J by 3 bases. Germline CDR1 and CDR2: MGHRA and YSYEKL. CDR3: CASGTSGGLREETQYF. As DNA, the CDR3 is TGCGCCAGCGGGACTAGCGGGGGGCTTAGGGAAGAGACCCAGTACTTC.

The gene calls are TRBV29-1 and TRBJ2-1; 9 bases agree with TRBD2. After removal of 6 bases from V and 6 bases from J, the junction contained 9 bases not matched to a gene. The CDR3 totals 14 residues. The germline CDR1 and CDR2 sequences are SQVTM and ANQGSEA. CDR3 nucleotide sequence: TGCAGCGTAGGAAAGGGACTAGCAACCAATGAGCAGTTCTTC. Amino acids: CSVGKGLATNEQFF.

The chain links TRBV10-1 to TRBJ2-5, with 7 bases fitting TRBD1. J was trimmed by 5 bases and V by 3 bases; bases with no gene match: 12. The germline V gene has CDR1 WNHNN and CDR2 SYGVQD (reference sequence). This CDR3 is built from 16 residues. The CDR3 spells CASSDSPRQGLETQYF. In DNA, the CDR3 is TGCGCCAGCAGTGATTCCCCCAGACAGGGCCTGGAGACCCAGTACTTC.

V gene TRBV6-2 or TRBV6-3 combines with J gene TRBJ2-1; 12 bases are a match to TRBD2. Looked up from germline, CDR1 is MNHEY and CDR2 is SVGEGT. The CDR3 loop spans 13 amino acids. Trimming removed 4 bases from V and 15 bases from J; junction bases left unmatched: 7. This chain's CDR3 is CASSSSLLAGGFF. CDR3 bases: TGTGCCAGCAGTTCCTCCTTACTAGCGGGAGGGTTCTTC.

The chain links TRBV4-3 to TRBJ2-7, with D possibly TRBD2 on 6 matching bases. The CDR3 totals 14 residues. Trimming left V 1 base short and J 5 bases short, with 12 bases between. Germline-derived CDR1 and CDR2 are LGHNA and YSLEER. The CDR3 sequence is CASSQVEGGNEQYF. CDR3 sequence (DNA): TGCGCCAGCAGCCAAGTGGAGGGCGGGAACGAGCAGTACTTC.

This clonotype was detected only a few times. J is TRBJ1-2 and V is TRBV5-1; D perhaps matches TRBD1 (5 bases). V shed 4 bases and J shed 0 bases, with 16 bases lying between them. Germline-derived CDR1 and CDR2 are SGHRS and YFSETQ. This CDR3 contains 16 residues. CDR3 nucleotides: TGCGCCAGCAGCGGGATCGGGACGCCTACTAACTATGGCTACACCTTC. Translated, it gives CASSGIGTPTNYGYTF.

The DNA for the CDR3 is TGCGCCAGCAGCCTGGATCCTTCGTGGGTAGGCTACACCTTC. It translates to CASSLDPSWVGYTF. The chain has TRBV5-1 and TRBJ1-2, with D unclear. The length of the CDR3 is 14 residues. Looked up from germline, CDR1 is SGHRS and CDR2 is YFSETQ. V lost 4 bases and J lost 8, with 18 bases in between.

The chain couples TRBV20-1 to TRBJ2-7, with TRBD2 matching over 11 bases. The CDR3 spans 16 residues. CDR1 is DFQATT, CDR2 SNEGSKA, per germline (reference sequence). V lost 0 bases and J lost 6; bases outside the gene matches: 10. The CDR3: CSARDLLLAGVGEQYF. DNA for the CDR3: TGCAGTGCTAGAGATCTCCTACTAGCGGGAGTAGGCGAGCAGTACTTC.